One TCR beta chain is described in this entry. This clone was detected only a few times. What antigen it recognizes has not been identified. Base qualities were left out, and no much larger clone turns up one base away. Cut back by 4 bases and 8 bases, the V and J ends lie 14 bases apart. The CDR3 starts with the cysteine, ends with the phenylalanine, and has 14 residues. Just the 42-base CDR3 DNA is kept, in frame starting at base 1. CDR1 and CDR2 were assigned from the germline V gene as SGHDN and FVKESK. Library preparation was by the immunoSEQ multiplex PCR assay. TCRdb took this table from immuneACCESS and kept in-frame rearrangements with V and J called. Such tables lack part of the clones; where checked against another copy, unresolved V genes explain under half of the gap, and the rest is unexplained. The sample table records approximately 79,000 clones; approximately 80% of these occur just once. Around 5.1% of the sample rests with the top ten.

This entry comes from a study of PD-1 blockade in mismatch repair-deficient tumors (dated by TCRdb to 2015 to 2018). Study-wide context: The trial enrolled under 90 consecutive patients with roughly twelve mismatch repair-deficient cancer types between 2013 and late 2016, all previously treated and progressing. Tumor-associated T cell clones were tracked in the peripheral blood of patients responding to PD-1 blockade by deep sequencing of TCR CDR3 regions. Results the study describes overall, beyond this receptor: After pembrolizumab, tumor-resident clones, which were often undetectable in blood before treatment, expanded rapidly and then contracted, generally ahead of radiologic responses.

Mismatch repair deficiency was established in every enrolled patient by polymerase chain reaction or immunohistochemistry. A few patients who responded to pembrolizumab therapy underwent TCR sequencing. Pembrolizumab PD-1 blockade was prospectively tested in advanced mismatch repair-deficient cancers, regardless of tissue of origin, in the phase II trial. Peripheral blood T cell samples were serially collected before and at multiple times after PD-1 blockade was started. Blood sampling times were reported as weeks after the first pembrolizumab dose. The rearrangement joined TRBV14 to TRBJ1-4; the D gene is perhaps TRBD1, on 6 matching bases. Material: peripheral blood, obtained 44 weeks after starting pembrolizumab. The TCR was taken from an adult with mismatch repair-deficient cancer. In nucleotide form, the sequence is TGTGCCAGCAGCCGACTAGGGGACAAAGAAAAACTGTTTTTT. It codes for CASSRLGDKEKLFF. The CDR3, completed at both ends by the reference TRBV14 and TRBJ1-4 genes, gives the full variable domain EAGVTQFPSHSVIEKGQTVTLRCDPISGHDNLYWYRRVMGKEIKFLLHFVKESKQDESGMPNNRFLAERTGGTYSTLKVQPAELEDSGVYFCASSRLGDKEKLFFGSGTQLSVL.